The 14 T cell receptor beta chains below were found in one sample sequenced in a study of T cell repertoires in cytomegalovirus infection. TCRdb re-called the reads through MiXCR, storing one row per CDR3 protein. Here the sample spans hundreds of thousands of distinct CDR3 sequences, 20% to 30% being singletons. Sequenced: CD8+ T cells from PBMCs. The source is a human donor in good health (CMV status not recorded). Some clones in this sample may be carry-over from other donors' samples.

V gene TRBV7-9 combines with J gene TRBJ1-1, with 9 bases fitting TRBD1. Per the germline V gene, CDR1 is SEHNR and CDR2 is FQNEAQ (reference sequence). Trimming at V came to 5 bases and at J to 0 bases, leaving 7 bases not matched to a gene. CDR3 length: 16 residues. In DNA form, the CDR3 reads TGTGCCAGCAGCGAAACCGGGACAGGGATGAACACTGAAGCTTTCTTT. It encodes CASSETGTGMNTEAFF.

The chain couples TRBV28 to TRBJ2-1; TRBD1 agrees at 7 bases. CDR3 size: 15 residues. V shed 3 bases, J shed 2 bases, and the junction held 4 bases outside the gene matches. From germline, CDR1 is MDHEN and CDR2 SYDVKM. CDR3 residues: CASSFDRVAYNEQFF. The CDR3 DNA is TGTGCCAGCAGTTTTGACAGGGTAGCCTACAATGAGCAGTTCTTC.

The rearrangement joins TRBV12-3 or TRBV12-4 to TRBJ2-3; the match to TRBD1 covers 7 bases. V was clipped by 1 base and J by 0 bases; unmatched bases: 4. The CDR3 contains 16 residues. CDR3 in amino acids: CASSLETGSSTDTQYF. In nucleotides, the CDR3 is TGTGCCAGCAGTTTAGAGACAGGGTCTAGCACAGATACGCAGTATTTT.

To note about this clonotype: Compared with germline, one end of the junction differs, possibly owing to a read error. The V gene is TRBV7-4, the J gene TRBJ2-1; D might be TRBD1 (5 bases). The CDR3 contains 16 residues. In germline, CDR1 is SGHVT, CDR2 SQSDAQ. CDR3 region: CASSPLQGLSLNEQLF. CDR3 DNA sequence: TGTGCCAGCAGCCCACTTCAGGGCTTAAGTCTAAATGAGCAGTTATTC.

This clonotype was found a few times. Here the CDR3 reads CSGIQANTGELFF. CDR3 bases: TGCAGCGGCATACAAGCGAACACCGGGGAGCTGTTTTTT. This chain joins TRBV29-1 and TRBJ2-2, with D uncertain. Germline CDR1 reads SQVTM; CDR2 reads ANQGSEA. The V and J ends lost 7 bases and 0 bases respectively, with 9 bases between them. The CDR3 totals 13 residues.

A remark on this clonotype: One end of the junction does not line up with germline, which may come from a read error. The chain joins TRBV7-8 to TRBJ2-5, with D possibly TRBD2 on 5 matching bases. CDR1 and CDR2 from the germline V gene are SGHVS and FQNEAQ. This CDR3 has 15 amino acids. CDR3 sequence reads: CASNLAWAESETQYF. Here the CDR3 DNA reads TGTGCCAGCAACTTAGCGTGGGCCGAATCGGAGACCCAGTACTTC.

This clonotype was counted ten times or more. CDR3 loop: CASSLYGLSYEQYV. The CDR3 DNA sequence: TGTGCCAGCAGCTTATATGGACTCTCCTACGAGCAGTACGTC. The gene calls are TRBV7-2 and TRBJ2-7; perhaps TRBD2 as D (5 bases). The germline gives CDR1 SGHTA, CDR2 FQGNSA. The CDR3 length is 14 residues. Trimming shortened V by 2 bases and J by 0 bases, and 8 bases separated the two germline ends.

This clonotype was seen more than once but under ten times. This chain joins TRBV10-3 and TRBJ1-6; 11 positions match TRBD1. Germline V lookup: CDR1 ENHRY, CDR2 SYGVKD. The CDR3 extends over 19 amino acids. V lost 6 bases, J lost 13 bases, and 23 bases stayed unmatched. This CDR3 reads CAIRTFDPGTGGTVSPLHF. Here the CDR3 DNA reads TGTGCCATCAGGACTTTTGACCCCGGGACAGGGGGAACGGTATCGCCCCTCCACTTT.

Ten or more counts support this clonotype. This sequence joins TRBV7-6 and TRBJ1-2; the D gene is possibly TRBD1 (5 bases). Trimming stripped 5 bases from V and 7 bases from J, with 14 bases between. The CDR3 sequence is 13 residues long. Germline loops: CDR1 SGHVS, CDR2 FNYEAQ. The CDR3 sequence: CASSPGYQIGYTF. CDR3 nucleotides: TGTGCCAGCAGCCCAGGGTATCAGATTGGCTACACCTTC.

This clonotype was counted between two and nine times. The V and J genes are TRBV14 and TRBJ1-5; tentatively, D is TRBD1 (5 bases). This CDR3 comprises 15 residues. Per germline, CDR1 SGHDN and CDR2 FVKESK. Trimming left V 2 bases short and J 0 bases short, with 8 bases between. The CDR3 DNA is TGTGCCAGCAGCCAACCCGGGACTAGCAATCAGCCCCAGCATTTT. Its protein is CASSQPGTSNQPQHF.

This clonotype was found many times. The chain uses TRBV7-8 and TRBJ1-5; D remains unclear. Germline CDR1 reads SGHVS; CDR2 reads FQNEAQ. The CDR3 spans 12 residues. Trimming pared 5 bases from V and 7 bases from J, leaving 9 bases between. CDR3: CASSTRRQPQHF. CDR3 nucleotide sequence: TGTGCCAGCAGCACTAGAAGACAGCCCCAGCATTTT.

The sample holds one count of this clonotype. The V gene is TRBV20-1, the J gene TRBJ1-1; perhaps TRBD1 as D (5 bases). Germline V gene lookup returns CDR1 DFQATT and CDR2 SNEGSKA (reference sequence). This CDR3 spans 13 amino acids. V shed 3 bases and J shed 1 base, with 9 bases lying between them. DNA of the CDR3: TGCAGTGCTAGGGGGACTGGGAACACTGAAGCTTTCTTT. Translating gives CSARGTGNTEAFF.

This clonotype was seen only a few times. The chain employs TRBV12-5 and TRBJ2-1; TRBD1 is a possible D gene (5 bases). Germline assignment: CDR1 LGHNT and CDR2 FRNRAP. Between the trimmed V and J ends, which lost 3 bases and 5 bases, there was a span of 11 bases. This CDR3 is built from 14 residues. The chain's CDR3 is CASGLIAGNNEQFF. For the CDR3, the DNA is TGTGCTAGTGGTTTAATTGCAGGGAACAATGAGCAGTTCTTC.

The V gene is TRBV11-2, the J gene TRBJ2-7; TRBD2 might be the D (6 bases). The CDR3 covers 14 residues. The germline gives CDR1 SGHAT, CDR2 FQNNGV. The ends were cut back, 3 bases at V and 4 bases at J, with 13 bases in the middle. CDR3 DNA sequence: TGTGCCAGCAGCTTGAGGCTAGCGAATTACGAGCAGTACTTC. Its translation is CASSLRLANYEQYF. Using reference TRBV11-2 and TRBJ2-7 for the parts outside the CDR3, the full variable domain is EAGVAQSPRYKIIEKRQSVAFWCNPISGHATLYWYQQILGQGPKLLIQFQNNGVVDDSQLPKDRFSAERLKGVDSTLKIQPAKLEDSAVYLCASSLRLANYEQYFGPGTRLTVT.